A single sample is the source of the 24 T cell receptor beta chains below, sequenced in a study of cytomegalovirus exposure and HLA in healthy donors. The primer mix had 60 Vbeta and 13 Jbeta primers. The repertoire was sequenced with immunoSEQ multiplex PCR; TCRdb's copy has only in-frame clones and lacks some. Seen in this sample are tens of thousands of clones; the ten most common clones hold 15% to 20%. Source material: PBMCs. These receptors came from a male donor in good health and CMV-seropositive.

The chain employs TRBV5-1 and TRBJ2-5, with D possibly being TRBD2 (7 bases). V was clipped by 4 bases and J by 4 bases, with 14 bases between them. CDR1 is SGHRS and CDR2 is YFSETQ in the germline V gene. There are 14 residues in the CDR3. The CDR3 spells CASSLMGGGETQYF. DNA for the CDR3: TGCGCCAGCAGCCTCATGGGAGGGGGAGAGACCCAGTACTTC.

The J gene is TRBJ1-2, the V gene TRBV5-1, with D perhaps matching TRBD1 (5 bases). V was trimmed by 0 bases and J by 2 bases, leaving 8 bases between them. The CDR3 is 14 amino acids. Germline V gene data show CDR1 as SGHRS and CDR2 as YFSETQ. The CDR3 protein is CASSLVGGNYGYTF. DNA of the CDR3: TGCGCCAGCAGCTTGGTGGGGGGGAACTATGGCTACACCTTC.

The genes are TRBV30 and TRBJ1-1; the D gene is possibly TRBD1 (5 bases). The CDR3 runs 11 residues. The ends were cut back, 3 bases at V and 7 bases at J, with 9 bases in the middle. CDR1 is GTSNPN, CDR2 SVGIG, per germline (reference sequence). CDR3 amino acids: CAWRGGVEAFF. The CDR3 nucleotides read TGTGCCTGGAGAGGAGGGGTTGAAGCTTTCTTT.

V is TRBV19 and J is TRBJ2-7, with D hard to call. The CDR3 has 13 amino acids. Germline-derived CDR1 and CDR2 are LNHDA and SQIVND (reference sequence). V was cut by 3 bases and J by 2 bases, with 8 bases left in between. CDR3 coding DNA: TGTGCCAGTAGTATCCAGGCTACCTACGAGCAGTACTTC. This translates into CASSIQATYEQYF.

The chain couples TRBV2 to TRBJ1-5; 7 bases are a match to TRBD1. Germline V lookup: CDR1 SNHLY, CDR2 FYNNEI. The junction had 7 bases not matched to a gene; V was cut back by 6 bases and J by 11 bases. The CDR3 sequence is 12 residues long. CDR3: CASSVGTDAQHF. The CDR3 DNA reads TGTGCCAGCAGCGTTGGGACAGACGCCCAGCATTTT.

The V and J genes are TRBV4-1 and TRBJ1-2, with TRBD1 matching over 10 bases. V lost 0 bases, J lost 7 bases, and 5 bases stayed unmatched. The CDR3 loop spans 15 amino acids. Germline values: CDR1 MGHRA, CDR2 YSYEKL. This CDR3 reads CASSQETGGAGGYTF. CDR3 nucleotides: TGCGCCAGCAGCCAAGAGACAGGGGGCGCCGGTGGCTACACCTTC.

The chain joins TRBV28 to TRBJ2-1; 9 nucleotides line up with TRBD1. Germline CDR1 and CDR2: MDHEN and SYDVKM. J was trimmed by 8 bases and V by 4 bases; bases with no gene match: 6. This CDR3 spans 14 amino acids. The CDR3 coding sequence is TGTGCCAGCAGTTCCGGACAGGGGACCGATGAGCAGTTCTTC. Protein sequence: CASSSGQGTDEQFF.

DNA for the CDR3: TGCTCTAGCGGGACAAACACAGATACGCAGTATTTT. Translating gives CSSGTNTDTQYF. This sequence joins TRBV29-1 and TRBJ2-3; 9 bases match TRBD2. This CDR3 has 12 residues. In germline, CDR1 is SQVTM, CDR2 ANQGSEA.

The chain has TRBV7-6 and TRBJ1-2; 7 bases are a match to TRBD1. Looked up from germline, CDR1 is SGHVS and CDR2 is FNYEAQ. The V gene end was trimmed by 4 bases and the J gene end by 8 bases; junction bases not matched to a gene: 7. The CDR3 has 13 residues. The CDR3 nucleotides are TGTGCCAGCAGCTCCGGGACAGCCGGGGGCTACACCTTC. It translates to CASSSGTAGGYTF.

V usage is TRBV29-1 and J usage is TRBJ2-7, with TRBD1 identical over 10 bases. CDR1 and CDR2 (germline): SQVTM, ANQGSEA. This CDR3 is built from 14 residues. V was clipped by 5 bases and J by 2 bases; unmatched bases: 6. The CDR3 protein is CSVSAGQGAYEQYF. CDR3 in DNA: TGCAGCGTTTCCGCCGGACAGGGGGCCTACGAGCAGTACTTC.

The chain carries TRBV30 and TRBJ2-7; D uncertain. The CDR3 totals 14 residues. Looked up from germline, CDR1 is GTSNPN and CDR2 is SVGIG (reference sequence). V dropped 2 bases and J dropped 2 bases, with 13 bases sitting between them. CDR3 loop: CAWSPYRTPYEQYF. The CDR3 coding sequence is TGTGCCTGGAGTCCCTATCGAACCCCCTACGAGCAGTACTTC.

The CDR3 loop is CASSTLDSSDDNEQFF. The CDR3 coding sequence is TGTGCCAGTAGTACCCTGGACTCGTCAGACGACAATGAGCAGTTCTTC. This chain uses TRBV19 with TRBJ2-1, with D possibly matching TRBD2 (5 bases). The CDR3 runs to 16 residues. Trimming pared 4 bases from V and 5 bases from J, leaving 18 bases between. Per the germline V gene, CDR1 is LNHDA and CDR2 is SQIVND (reference sequence).

V and J are TRBV5-1 and TRBJ1-1, with 10 bases aligning to TRBD1. Losses at the gene ends were 1 base for V and 7 bases for J; bases not matched to a gene: 13. Germline V gene sequence: CDR1 SGHRS, CDR2 YFSETQ. The CDR3 covers 17 residues. CDR3 protein: CASSLLPWTGGNDEAFF. CDR3 sequence (DNA): TGCGCCAGCAGCTTGCTCCCTTGGACAGGGGGAAATGATGAAGCTTTCTTT.

The J gene is TRBJ2-7, the V gene TRBV6-5; D is perhaps TRBD1 (6 bases). CDR1 is MNHEY and CDR2 is SVGAGI in the germline V gene. The CDR3 is made up of 12 amino acids. Trimming stripped 8 bases from V and 3 bases from J, with 11 bases between. CDR3 sequence: CASEAGDYEQYF. As DNA, the CDR3 is TGTGCCAGCGAGGCAGGGGACTACGAGCAGTACTTC.

V and J are TRBV5-6 and TRBJ1-1, with D hard to call. There are 11 residues in the CDR3. The germline gives CDR1 SGHDT, CDR2 YYEEEE. V shed 0 bases and J shed 7 bases, with 4 bases lying between them. The CDR3 DNA sequence: TGTGCCAGCAGCTTGGCAGGTGAAGCTTTCTTT. It encodes CASSLAGEAFF.

The chain combines TRBV7-9 with TRBJ1-1; D is ambiguous. The CDR3 consists of 17 residues. Germline lookup yields CDR1 SEHNR and CDR2 FQNEAQ (reference sequence). The ends were cut back, 0 bases at V and 0 bases at J, with 14 bases in the middle. This CDR3 is CASSLASHPSMNTEAFF. CDR3 coding DNA: TGTGCCAGCAGCTTAGCGAGTCACCCGTCGATGAACACTGAAGCTTTCTTT.

The chain is built from TRBV5-1 and TRBJ2-7, with 7 positions matching TRBD1. V was clipped by 6 bases and J by 3 bases; unmatched bases: 9. Germline V gene lookup returns CDR1 SGHRS and CDR2 YFSETQ. The CDR3 is made up of 14 amino acids. This CDR3 is CASKTGYGGYEQYF. The CDR3 bases are TGCGCCAGCAAGACAGGGTACGGCGGCTACGAGCAGTACTTC. The whole variable domain, filled in from reference TRBV5-1 and TRBJ2-7, reads KAGVTQTPRYLIKTRGQQVTLSCSPISGHRSVSWYQQTPGQGLQFLFEYFSETQRNKGNFPGRFSGRQFSNSRSEMNVSTLELGDSALYLCASKTGYGGYEQYFGPGTRLTVT.

The chain carries TRBV27 and TRBJ1-2; D is unresolved. Looked up from germline, CDR1 is MNHEY and CDR2 is SMNVEV (reference sequence). Trimming left V 1 base short and J 0 bases short, with 9 bases between. The CDR3 contains 15 residues. The CDR3 DNA sequence: TGTGCCAGCAGTTTATTTGGGGAGACTAACTATGGCTACACCTTC. This gives the protein CASSLFGETNYGYTF.

The V gene is TRBV9, the J gene TRBJ1-6, with D unclear. The germline V gene encodes CDR1 SGDLS and CDR2 YYNGEE. Trimming pared 0 bases from V and 8 bases from J, leaving 12 bases between. The CDR3 extends over 15 amino acids. CDR3 coding DNA: TGTGCCAGCAGCGTAGGAGGTAATCCGGATTCACCCCTCCACTTT. Its translation is CASSVGGNPDSPLHF.

V is TRBV25-1 and J is TRBJ2-2; TRBD2 might be the D (5 bases). CDR3 length equals 18 residues. V dropped 2 bases and J dropped 1 base, with 17 bases sitting between them. The germline CDR1 and CDR2 sequences are MGHDK and SYGVNS. CDR3 DNA sequence: TGTGCCAGCAGTGAAACTAGAGGGCGAGGCAAGAACACCGGGGAGCTGTTTTTT. Its translation is CASSETRGRGKNTGELFF.

V usage is TRBV5-6 and J usage is TRBJ2-5; possible D gene TRBD2, 5 bases. V shed 2 bases and J shed 0 bases, with 11 bases lying between them. Germline loops: CDR1 SGHDT, CDR2 YYEEEE. There are 15 residues in the CDR3. CDR3 loop: CASSLQREYQETQYF. The DNA for the CDR3 is TGTGCCAGCAGCTTACAGAGGGAGTACCAAGAGACCCAGTACTTC.

The gene calls are TRBV5-1 and TRBJ2-7; D possibly corresponds to TRBD2 (5 bases). V lost 5 bases and J 2 bases, leaving 11 bases between the germline ends. Germline lookup yields CDR1 SGHRS and CDR2 YFSETQ. This CDR3 comprises 13 residues. The CDR3 DNA reads TGCGCCAGCAGTTCCGGGAACCCCTACGAGCAGTACTTC. Translation gives CASSSGNPYEQYF. The entire variable domain, with the rest obtained from reference TRBV5-1 and TRBJ2-7, is as follows: KAGVTQTPRYLIKTRGQQVTLSCSPISGHRSVSWYQQTPGQGLQFLFEYFSETQRNKGNFPGRFSGRQFSNSRSEMNVSTLELGDSALYLCASSSGNPYEQYFGPGTRLTVT.

The V call is TRBV4-1, the J call TRBJ2-7, with D maybe TRBD2 (6 bases). V dropped 2 bases and J dropped 2 bases, with 13 bases sitting between them. CDR1 and CDR2 (germline): MGHRA, YSYEKL. The CDR3 has 15 residues. The chain's CDR3 is CASSQHKTGAYEQYF. For the CDR3, the DNA is TGCGCCAGCAGCCAACATAAGACGGGAGCCTACGAGCAGTACTTC.

As concerns this clone: The junction and the germline gene differ at one end; a read error may be behind it. V is TRBV6-1 and J is TRBJ1-5; possibly TRBD1 for D (5 bases). This CDR3 contains 16 residues. Germline CDR1 is MNHNS and CDR2 is SASEGT. CDR3 protein: CASREGTVHSNQPQHF. The CDR3, as DNA: TGTGCCAGCAGGGAAGGGACTGTCCATAGCAATCAGCCCCAGCATTTT.